Presented here are 2 T cell receptor beta chains from one specimen sequenced in a study of blood T cells in healthy people across ages. Primed by a sample-barcoded 5' primer and a J-beta primer mix, a second PCR proceeded for about 6 to 12 cycles. TCRdb redid the calling of the 5' RACE reads with MiXCR, one entry per CDR3 protein. The table has fewer than 2,000,000 distinct CDR3 sequences, around 42% seen once; the top ten hold under 30%. Material for sequencing was blood. These TCRs come from a human donor in good health.

The chain links TRBV4-2 to TRBJ2-3; D remains ambiguous. The CDR3 contains 15 residues. V lost 0 bases, J lost 5 bases, and 12 bases lay in between. The germline V gene encodes CDR1 LGHNA and CDR2 YNFKEQ. The CDR3: CASSQEGSVRDTQYF. For the CDR3, the DNA is TGTGCCAGCAGCCAAGAAGGTAGTGTGCGAGATACGCAGTATTTT.

CDR3 region: CASSLYTSGYNEQFF. In nucleotides, the CDR3 is TGTGCCAGCAGCTTATACACTAGCGGTTACAATGAGCAGTTCTTC. The chain has TRBV7-3 and TRBJ2-1; 8 nucleotides match TRBD2. The germline gives CDR1 SGHTA, CDR2 FQGTGA. The CDR3 is made up of 15 amino acids. V lost 2 bases to trimming and J lost 4 bases; unmatched junction nucleotides: 4.